The present T cell receptor beta chain was sequenced within a study of regulatory T cells in long-lasting Graves disease. This clonotype showed up many times. Building of the TCR beta libraries involved iRepertoire HTBI primers and Arm-PCR of CDR3 regions. As processed by the authors: Samples collectively showed fewer than 80 TRBV and fewer than 15 TRBJ segments. TCRdb passed the multiplex PCR reads through MiXCR, listing each CDR3 protein once. TCRdb, not the authors, supplied the V and J calls. The sample lists about 450,000 distinct CDR3 sequences; around 17% were seen once. Stated time point: newly diagnosed GD, antithyroid drugs for less than 3 months. The TCR library used RNA extracted from PBMCs. These data also featured in a second study, about T cells in Graves' hyperthyroidism and ophthalmopathy. In that study: From stable hyperthyroidism, ophthalmopathy was separated by a 13 V-J model.

The sequenced sample was peripheral blood mononuclear cells (PBMCs), obtained at new diagnosis, from a patient treated with antithyroid drugs. The receptor's source is a woman aged 25 to 39 with Graves disease.

CDR3 sequence (DNA): TGTGCCAGCAGCCAAAAAAGGGTCGTAACTAATGAAAAACTGTTTTTT. It encodes CASSQKRVVTNEKLFF. The chain uses TRBV2 and TRBJ1-4; D gene ambiguous. This CDR3 contains 16 residues. V lost 6 bases and J 1 base, leaving 15 bases between the germline ends. Germline V gives CDR1 SNHLY, CDR2 FYNNEI.